This TCR beta chain derives from a study of T-cell memory formation after mild COVID-19. Study-wide context: Largely, TCR clusters stayed within a single donor.

In TCRdb, the 5' RACE reads were re-called with MiXCR into one record per CDR3 protein. The table lists roughly 52,000 distinct CDR3 sequences, over 6.5% of them singletons. The CDR3 is made up of 16 amino acids. Unmatched junction bases numbered 3, after V lost 5 bases and J lost 0 bases. CDR1 SGHAT and CDR2 FQNNGV come from the germline V gene. The sequence derives from a man younger than 35 who had mild COVID-19 (a few samples of this study predate the infection). Cell type and time point are not known. J is TRBJ2-1 and V is TRBV11-2; TRBD2 matches at 11 bases. The sequencing input was PBMCs or a T cell subset sorted from them (not recorded which). CDR3 in DNA: TGTGCCAGCAGCCCTACTAGCGGGAGCTCCTACAATGAGCAGTTCTTC. It is translated as CASSPTSGSSYNEQFF. The full variable domain, completed using reference TRBV11-2 and TRBJ2-1, is EAGVAQSPRYKIIEKRQSVAFWCNPISGHATLYWYQQILGQGPKLLIQFQNNGVVDDSQLPKDRFSAERLKGVDSTLKIQPAKLEDSAVYLCASSPTSGSSYNEQFFGPGTRLTVL.